This T cell receptor beta chain derives from a study of T cells in narcolepsy. Method: immunoSEQ multiplex PCR; TCRdb's copy keeps in-frame clones and lacks some. The sample lists under 35,000 clones; roughly 86% were seen once. V was clipped by 8 bases and J by 2 bases, with 15 bases between them. The CDR3 totals 14 residues. Per the germline V gene, CDR1 is LNHDA and CDR2 is SQIVND (reference sequence). Study-wide results and caveats: Blood of same and different patients, but not healthy controls, reportedly held recurring autoreactive clonotypes. In some patient and control memory CD4+ samples, autoreactive clones were absent. Same-patient CSF and blood CD4+ T cell clonotypes included HCRT-specific and TRIB2-specific autoreactive ones.

A word on this clone: Its specificity is unknown.

The chain has TRBV19 and TRBJ1-1; D may be TRBD1 (6 bases). This TCR was sampled from a human donor in good health. Sequencing was performed on memory (CD45RA-) CD4+ T cells from blood. In DNA, the CDR3 is TGTGCCAGTCAAGAATGGGGGGCAAACACTGAAGCTTTCTTT. Protein product: CASQEWGANTEAFF.